The clone carrying this T cell receptor (beta chain) was detected once. The antigen is undetermined. The entry originates in a study of cytomegalovirus exposure and HLA in healthy donors. Use of 60 Vbeta and 13 Jbeta primers characterized the PCR. Sequencing was performed with immunoSEQ multiplex PCR; in TCRdb, only in-frame clones are kept and a portion is missing. The sample contains some 87,000 clones, 78% of which appear only once. Regarding the study as a whole: In a later analysis, HLA-C alleles had the fewest associated TCRs, DRB1 alleles the most. Researchers reported in a later analysis that a missense DCLRE1C variant was tied to TCR beta V- and J-gene trimming. The classifier reportedly diagnosed cytomegalovirus status with high sensitivity and specificity.

Germline V gives CDR1 MDHEN, CDR2 SYDVKM. Trimming stripped 5 bases from V and 5 bases from J, with 18 bases between. The CDR3 loop spans 15 amino acids. This receptor was obtained from a young man in good health and CMV-seropositive. Input material: PBMCs. V is TRBV28 and J is TRBJ2-5, with no clear D. The CDR3 sequence is CASSRPLVGSETQYF. CDR3 bases: TGTGCCAGCAGTCGCCCGCTAGTCGGGTCGGAGACCCAGTACTTC.